This TCR beta chain was recovered during a study of blood T cells in healthy people across ages. Then a second PCR, running about 7 to 11 cycles, was carried out with a sample-barcoded 5' primer and a J-beta primer mix. One entry per CDR3 protein, called by TCRdb with MiXCR from the 5' RACE reads. The sample lists around 1,000,000 distinct CDR3 sequences, less than 25% occurring once. This clonotype was observed a few times. These data were likewise used in another study, on T cells of mothers and their children.

The specimen was blood. This clonotype originated in a girl aged 2 to 9 in good health.

For the CDR3, the DNA is TGTGCCAGCAGCCCCCCCCCGGGGCGCTCCTACAATGAGCAGTTCTTC. The encoded protein is CASSPPPGRSYNEQFF. The chain has TRBV13 and TRBJ2-1; D tentatively fits TRBD1 or TRBD2 (5 bases each). From germline, CDR1 is PRHDT and CDR2 FYEKMQ (reference sequence). The CDR3 runs 16 residues. V lost 5 bases, J lost 0 bases, and 14 bases lay in between. The full variable domain, in which reference TRBV13 and TRBJ2-1 provide the parts outside the CDR3, is AAGVIQSPRHLIKEKRETATLKCYPIPRHDTVYWYQQGPGQDPQFLISFYEKMQSDKGSIPDRFSAQQFSDYHSELNMSSLELGDSALYFCASSPPPGRSYNEQFFGPGTRLTVL.